This record looks at one T cell receptor (beta chain) sequence and its context. Its antigen is still unknown. The sample is drawn from a study of CD8 T cells in ankylosing spondylitis. The germline V gene has CDR1 SEHNR and CDR2 FQNEAQ (reference sequence). The CDR3 contains 16 residues. With V trimmed by 5 bases and J by 5 bases, 8 bases remained unmatched. Study-wide findings and caveats: Both synovial fluid and blood in reactive arthritis had previously been reported to carry some motif variants. Typical of ankylosing spondylitis blood, it appeared, was a TCR beta motif of eight highly homologous variants. According to the report, clones linked to the disease were significantly enriched in matched synovial fluid samples taken from ankylosing spondylitis patients.

From the 5' RACE reads, TCRdb called clonotypes with MiXCR, one entry per CDR3 protein. Of around 770,000 distinct CDR3 sequences in the sample, roughly 19% were seen once. V gene TRBV7-9 combines with J gene TRBJ2-1; 11 nucleotides align to TRBD1. What was sequenced was blood, either unsorted or a sorted T cell fraction (not recorded which). The receptor was derived from a male donor with ankylosing spondylitis. The CDR3 here is CASSIRRDRGNNEQFF. In DNA, the CDR3 is TGTGCCAGCAGCATAAGACGGGACAGGGGGAACAATGAGCAGTTCTTC.